The 27 T cell receptor beta chains in this list originate from one sample, sequenced in a study of T cell repertoires in cytomegalovirus infection. From the reads, TCRdb called clonotypes with MiXCR, one entry per CDR3 protein. The sample holds 740,000 or so distinct CDR3 sequences, under 40% seen once. Sequencing was performed on PBMCs. The source of these receptors is a human donor in good health (CMV status not recorded). Some clones in this sample may be carry-over from other donors' samples.

As for this clonotype: The conserved phenylalanine or tryptophan normally closing the CDR3 is absent here, so this likely arose from a read error. The chain is built from TRBV7-4 and TRBJ2-3; tentatively, D is TRBD1 or TRBD2 (5 bases each). V gave up 1 base and J gave up 1 base, with 9 bases separating them. The CDR3 has 15 residues. CDR1 is SGHVT and CDR2 is SQSDAQ in the germline V gene. CDR3 nucleotide sequence: TGTGCCAGCAGCTTAGGGGACGGAGGCACAGATACGCAGTATTCT. This translates into CASSLGDGGTDTQYS.

This clonotype was detected many times. The chain is built from TRBV28 and TRBJ2-7; the D is unclear. The germline V gene has CDR1 MDHEN and CDR2 SYDVKM. Trimming stripped 5 bases from V and 5 bases from J, with 7 bases between. The CDR3 length is 11 residues. CDR3 amino acids: CASSLFHEQYF. The CDR3 nucleotides are TGTGCCAGCAGTCTTTTCCACGAGCAGTACTTC.

This clonotype appeared a few times. CDR3 region: CASRTMGTGTWGVDEQFF. The CDR3 DNA follows: TGTGCCAGCAGGACGATGGGTACCGGGACCTGGGGCGTCGATGAGCAGTTCTTC. This chain connects TRBV2 to TRBJ2-1, with D possibly being TRBD1 or TRBD2 (5 bases each). Trimming pared 6 bases from V and 8 bases from J, leaving 29 bases between. Germline CDR1 SNHLY, CDR2 FYNNEI. There are 18 residues in the CDR3.

This clonotype has a handful of counts. This chain connects TRBV28 to TRBJ2-7, with D perhaps matching TRBD1 or TRBD2 (6 bases each). CDR1 and CDR2 from the germline V gene are MDHEN and SYDVKM. V was trimmed by 8 bases and J by 0 bases, leaving 14 bases between them. The CDR3 contains 14 residues. The CDR3 reads CASRGTSSSYEQYF. In DNA form, the CDR3 reads TGTGCCAGCCGCGGGACATCAAGCTCCTACGAGCAGTACTTC.

This clonotype was counted between two and nine times. V is TRBV6-8 and J is TRBJ1-1, with D perhaps TRBD1 (5 bases). Germline CDR1 is MNHGY and CDR2 is SAAAGT. CDR3 length equals 14 residues. Trimming stripped 2 bases from V and 5 bases from J, with 12 bases between. CDR3 residues: CASSYGAGWTEAFF. The CDR3 region has the DNA TGTGCCAGCAGTTACGGGGCAGGGTGGACTGAAGCTTTCTTT.

To note about this clonotype: At one boundary the junction diverges from the germline segment, which might be a read error. The genes are TRBV2 and TRBJ1-5; D gene unclear. The CDR3 is 14 residues long. Germline V gene data show CDR1 as SNHLY and CDR2 as FYNNEI. The CDR3 spells CASKRTENNHPQHF. CDR3 nucleotides: TGTGCCAGCAAACGGACCGAGAACAATCATCCCCAGCATTTT.

V is TRBV28 and J is TRBJ2-7; 7 bases match TRBD1. V was pared by 6 bases and J by 5 bases, with 10 bases of the junction left unmatched. CDR1 is MDHEN and CDR2 is SYDVKM in the germline V gene. This CDR3 spans 14 amino acids. The CDR3 sequence is CASSLRGSVDEQYF. The CDR3 region has the DNA TGTGCCAGCAGCCTCAGGGGGTCCGTCGACGAGCAGTACTTC.

This clonotype occurred a few times. The chain uses TRBV7-4 and TRBJ1-1, with D perhaps matching TRBD1 (6 bases). The CDR3 has 14 amino acids. V dropped 4 bases and J dropped 10 bases, with 19 bases sitting between them. Germline V gives CDR1 SGHVT, CDR2 SQSDAQ. CDR3 nucleotide sequence: TGTGCCAGCAGCTCCCCCGACCTAGGGGGAGTAGCTTTCTTT. Its translation is CASSSPDLGGVAFF. Supplemented by reference TRBV7-4 and TRBJ1-1, the full variable domain reads GAGVSQSPRYKVAKRGRDVALRCDSISGHVTLYWYRQTLGQGSEVLTYSQSDAQRDKSGRPSGRFSAERPERSVSTLKIQRTEQGDSAVYLCASSSPDLGGVAFFGQGTRLTVV.

In its sample, this clonotype was seen a few times. The chain recombines TRBV7-6 with TRBJ1-1, with D possibly TRBD1 on 5 matching bases. With 1 base removed from V and 4 bases from J, the gap between germline ends came to 13 bases. From germline, CDR1 is SGHVS and CDR2 FNYEAQ. CDR3 length equals 15 residues. CDR3 coding DNA: TGTGCCAGCAGCTTAGACGCAGGGAAGGGCACTGAAGCTTTCTTT. Translation: CASSLDAGKGTEAFF. Complete variable domain (other parts from reference TRBV7-6 and TRBJ1-1): GAGVSQSPRYKVTKRGQDVALRCDPISGHVSLYWYRQALGQGPEFLTYFNYEAQQDKSGLPNDRFSAERPEGSISTLTIQRTEQRDSAMYRCASSLDAGKGTEAFFGQGTRLTVV.

The chain uses TRBV7-9 and TRBJ1-6, with 12 bases aligning to TRBD1. The CDR3 is 16 amino acids. Looked up from germline, CDR1 is SEHNR and CDR2 is FQNEAQ (reference sequence). V was clipped by 4 bases and J by 7 bases; unmatched bases: 5. CDR3 region: CASSSGTGGGNSPLHF. CDR3 sequence (DNA): TGTGCCAGCAGCTCAGGGACAGGGGGCGGAAATTCACCCCTCCACTTT.

This clonotype was detected only a few times. The CDR3 protein is CASSLQRFTGTGLFF. The CDR3 region has the DNA TGTGCCAGCAGCCTCCAGCGTTTCACCGGGACAGGGCTGTTTTTT. The V and J genes are TRBV11-2 and TRBJ1-4, with 9 positions matching TRBD1. The germline gives CDR1 SGHAT, CDR2 FQNNGV. After removal of 5 bases from V and 14 bases from J, the junction contained 15 bases not matched to a gene. The CDR3 extends over 15 amino acids.

This clonotype was detected many times. The chain combines TRBV6-1 with TRBJ2-7, with 11 bases aligning to TRBD2. The CDR3 consists of 13 residues. V trimming: 6 bases; J trimming: 4 bases; junction bases outside the gene matches: 2. Germline CDR1 MNHNS, CDR2 SASEGT. The CDR3 nucleotides are TGTGCCAGCAGCGGGACTAGCGGTTACGAGCAGTACTTC. Protein: CASSGTSGYEQYF.

The chain couples TRBV19 to TRBJ1-3; TRBD1 aligns across 7 bases. This CDR3 is 16 amino acids long. V gave up 7 bases and J gave up 0 bases; unmatched junction bases: 9. The germline CDR1 and CDR2 sequences are LNHDA and SQIVND (reference sequence). The CDR3 DNA follows: TGTGCCAGTACTCCGGGGACAGCAAGCTCTGGAAACACCATATATTTT. Protein: CASTPGTASSGNTIYF.

This sequence joins TRBV5-1 and TRBJ2-5, with 8 bases lining up with TRBD2. V lost 5 bases, J lost 1 base, and 7 bases stayed unmatched. In germline, CDR1 is SGHRS, CDR2 YFSETQ. The CDR3 runs 15 residues. The chain's CDR3 is CASSRSGRIQETQYF. CDR3 nucleotide sequence: TGCGCCAGCAGTCGCAGCGGGAGAATCCAAGAGACCCAGTACTTC.

The chain carries TRBV4-1 and TRBJ2-2, with D possibly TRBD1 on 6 matching bases. Trimming removed 7 bases from V and 6 bases from J, with 18 bases in between. Germline CDR1 is MGHRA and CDR2 is YSYEKL. The CDR3 is made up of 15 amino acids. The CDR3 is CASNPGHTVSGELFF. In nucleotides, the CDR3 is TGCGCCAGCAATCCGGGACATACGGTTTCCGGGGAGCTGTTTTTT.

The chain uses TRBV5-1 and TRBJ1-1, with 7 bases matching TRBD1. The V and J ends lost 5 bases and 4 bases, in that order; junction bases with no gene match: 11. Looked up from germline, CDR1 is SGHRS and CDR2 is YFSETQ. CDR3 length: 15 residues. CDR3 region: CASSHPTGSFTEAFF. The CDR3 DNA reads TGCGCCAGCAGTCACCCGACAGGGAGTTTCACTGAAGCTTTCTTT. The variable domain in full, completed from reference TRBV5-1 and TRBJ1-1, reads KAGVTQTPRYLIKTRGQQVTLSCSPISGHRSVSWYQQTPGQGLQFLFEYFSETQRNKGNFPGRFSGRQFSNSRSEMNVSTLELGDSALYLCASSHPTGSFTEAFFGQGTRLTVV.

Note on this clonotype: An end of the junction does not agree with germline; a read error may underlie this. V and J are TRBV7-2 and TRBJ2-7, with a possible D match to TRBD1 (6 bases). There are 14 residues in the CDR3. In germline, CDR1 is SGHTA, CDR2 FQGNSA. The CDR3, as DNA: TGTGCCAGCAGCCCCCTCGGCAGGGGCTACGAGAAGTACTTC. This translates into CASSPLGRGYEKYF.

CDR3 coding DNA: TGCAGCGTTCCCAAGCGGGGATCCTACAATGAGCAGTTCTTC. It codes for CSVPKRGSYNEQFF. This chain links TRBV29-1 with TRBJ2-1; 7 positions agree with TRBD2. V gave up 5 bases and J gave up 1 base; unmatched junction bases: 5. The germline CDR1 and CDR2 sequences are SQVTM and ANQGSEA. The CDR3 is made up of 14 amino acids.

This chain uses TRBV25-1 with TRBJ2-3; 9 bases agree with TRBD2. The germline gives CDR1 MGHDK, CDR2 SYGVNS. This CDR3 contains 15 residues. The V gene end was trimmed by 5 bases and the J gene end by 2 bases; junction bases not matched to a gene: 5. The CDR3 region is CASSPTSGYTDTQYF. Here the CDR3 DNA reads TGTGCCAGCAGTCCGACTAGCGGCTACACAGATACGCAGTATTTT.

The J gene is TRBJ1-2, the V gene TRBV12-3 or TRBV12-4; no definite D call. CDR3 length: 16 amino acids. V lost 3 bases to trimming and J lost 8 bases, with 22 bases between them. DNA of the CDR3: TGTGCCAGCAGTTTCCCTTTGACCCAAAATTCGGGCGGCTACACCTTC. Its protein product is CASSFPLTQNSGGYTF.

The chain is built from TRBV24-1 and TRBJ1-1; D possibly corresponds to TRBD1 (5 bases). Germline CDR1 KGHDR, CDR2 SFDVKD. The V end lost 3 bases, the J end lost 6 bases, and 10 bases lay between the germline ends. The CDR3 is 13 residues long. This CDR3 is CATSDGGRAEAFF. CDR3 DNA: TGTGCCACCAGTGATGGGGGTAGGGCTGAAGCTTTCTTT.

This clonotype was counted only a few times. This chain links TRBV7-2 with TRBJ2-1; D call uncertain. This CDR3 is 11 amino acids long. The V end was cut by 4 bases, the J end by 9 bases, with 7 bases between. The germline gives CDR1 SGHTA, CDR2 FQGNSA. This chain's CDR3 is CASSSDSEQFF. CDR3 in DNA: TGTGCCAGCAGCTCCGATAGTGAGCAGTTCTTC.

The CDR3 is CASSLAGDRGLGYTF. CDR3 in DNA: TGTGCCAGCAGCTTAGCGGGGGACAGGGGGCTAGGCTACACCTTC. This chain uses TRBV7-8 with TRBJ1-2, with TRBD1 identical over 12 bases. The length of the CDR3 is 15 residues. With V trimmed by 0 bases and J by 8 bases, 4 bases remained unmatched. Germline V lookup: CDR1 SGHVS, CDR2 FQNEAQ. The whole variable domain, remainder taken from reference TRBV7-8 and TRBJ1-2, is GAGVSQSPRYKVAKRGQDVALRCDPISGHVSLFWYQQALGQGPEFLTYFQNEAQLDKSGLPSDRFFAERPEGSVSTLKIQRTQQEDSAVYLCASSLAGDRGLGYTFGSGTRLTVV.

This clonotype was counted only a few times. The V and J genes are TRBV27 and TRBJ1-1; D is uncertain. Germline CDR1 MNHEY, CDR2 SMNVEV (reference sequence). Trimming left V 4 bases short and J 1 base short, with 16 bases between. This CDR3 spans 16 amino acids. CDR3 nucleotide sequence: TGTGCCAGCAGTTGGTATTGGGGAGGAAAGAACACTGAAGCTTTCTTT. Translation: CASSWYWGGKNTEAFF.

There are many counts of this clonotype. This chain uses TRBV7-9 with TRBJ1-4; D is perhaps TRBD1 (5 bases). The CDR3 consists of 15 residues. CDR1 and CDR2 (germline): SEHNR, FQNEAQ (reference sequence). The V gene lost 3 bases and the J gene lost 7 bases, with 15 bases spanning the gap. CDR3 nucleotide sequence: TGTGCCAGCAGCTTCCCCGGGCAGGGACGTGAAAAACTGTTTTTT. Translation: CASSFPGQGREKLFF.

The rearrangement links TRBV7-8 to TRBJ1-2, with D perhaps matching TRBD1 (5 bases). The ends were cut back, 1 base at V and 7 bases at J, with 7 bases in the middle. Germline V gene data show CDR1 as SGHVS and CDR2 as FQNEAQ. The length of the CDR3 is 12 residues. DNA for the CDR3: TGTGCCAGCAGCTTAGGACAGTTTGGCTACACCTTC. It specifies CASSLGQFGYTF.

This clonotype has only a few counts. The CDR3 DNA reads as TGTGCCAGCAGTTACGCTCCTGCGCAAGTTCATGGAAACACCATATATTTT. This sequence encodes CASSYAPAQVHGNTIYF. The chain is built from TRBV6-2 or TRBV6-3 and TRBJ1-3; no reliable D call. CDR3 length equals 17 residues. Germline CDR1 and CDR2: MNHEY and SVGEGT. The ends were cut back, 2 bases at V and 3 bases at J, with 17 bases in the middle.